This TCR beta chain was documented in a study of T cells expressing NK-cell markers. Study-wide findings and caveats: CD8+ T cells in over 5 donors included dominant NKG2C+ clonotypes at roughly 1.0-7.0%. Once again these clonotypes came out on top in the CD3+CD56-NKG2C+ fraction of a few donors. The study left the HCMV specificity of expanded NKG2C+ T cell clones unresolved.

Details on this clonotype: Its antigen is undetermined.

As the method of synthesis, 5'RACE template switching with UMIs yielded TCR beta cDNA. TCRdb reanalyzed the 5' RACE reads and collapses them to one entry per CDR3 protein, without DNA. The sample data list roughly 390,000 distinct CDR3 sequences. The clonotype originates from a woman aged 45-65 years in good health. Sequenced sample: blood T cells: a sorted CD56 or NKG2C T cell subset, CD4+ or CD8+ T cells, or bulk PBMC T cells (not recorded which).

CDR3 residues: CASSSIPLGGNEQFF. This chain uses TRBV5-1 with TRBJ2-1; as DNA is missing, the TRBD1 call by TCRdb cannot be tested. The germline CDR1 and CDR2 sequences are SGHRS and YFSETQ. The CDR3 runs 15 residues.